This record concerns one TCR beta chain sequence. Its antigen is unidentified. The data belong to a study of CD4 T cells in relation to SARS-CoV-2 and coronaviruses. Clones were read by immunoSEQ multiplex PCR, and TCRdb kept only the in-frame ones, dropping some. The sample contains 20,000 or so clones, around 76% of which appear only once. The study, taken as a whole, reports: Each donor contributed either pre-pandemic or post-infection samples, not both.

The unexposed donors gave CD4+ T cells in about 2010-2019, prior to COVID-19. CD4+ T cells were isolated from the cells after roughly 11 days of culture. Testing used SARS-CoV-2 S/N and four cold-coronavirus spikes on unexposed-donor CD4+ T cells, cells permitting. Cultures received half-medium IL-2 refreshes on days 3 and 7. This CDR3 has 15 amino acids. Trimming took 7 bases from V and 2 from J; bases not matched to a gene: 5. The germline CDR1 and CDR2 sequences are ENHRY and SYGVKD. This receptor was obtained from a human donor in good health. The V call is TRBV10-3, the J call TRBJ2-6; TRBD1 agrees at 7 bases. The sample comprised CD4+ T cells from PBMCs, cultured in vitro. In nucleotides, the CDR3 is TGTGCCATCATGGGCCAGGGGGCTGGGGCCAACGTCCTGACTTTC. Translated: CAIMGQGAGANVLTF.